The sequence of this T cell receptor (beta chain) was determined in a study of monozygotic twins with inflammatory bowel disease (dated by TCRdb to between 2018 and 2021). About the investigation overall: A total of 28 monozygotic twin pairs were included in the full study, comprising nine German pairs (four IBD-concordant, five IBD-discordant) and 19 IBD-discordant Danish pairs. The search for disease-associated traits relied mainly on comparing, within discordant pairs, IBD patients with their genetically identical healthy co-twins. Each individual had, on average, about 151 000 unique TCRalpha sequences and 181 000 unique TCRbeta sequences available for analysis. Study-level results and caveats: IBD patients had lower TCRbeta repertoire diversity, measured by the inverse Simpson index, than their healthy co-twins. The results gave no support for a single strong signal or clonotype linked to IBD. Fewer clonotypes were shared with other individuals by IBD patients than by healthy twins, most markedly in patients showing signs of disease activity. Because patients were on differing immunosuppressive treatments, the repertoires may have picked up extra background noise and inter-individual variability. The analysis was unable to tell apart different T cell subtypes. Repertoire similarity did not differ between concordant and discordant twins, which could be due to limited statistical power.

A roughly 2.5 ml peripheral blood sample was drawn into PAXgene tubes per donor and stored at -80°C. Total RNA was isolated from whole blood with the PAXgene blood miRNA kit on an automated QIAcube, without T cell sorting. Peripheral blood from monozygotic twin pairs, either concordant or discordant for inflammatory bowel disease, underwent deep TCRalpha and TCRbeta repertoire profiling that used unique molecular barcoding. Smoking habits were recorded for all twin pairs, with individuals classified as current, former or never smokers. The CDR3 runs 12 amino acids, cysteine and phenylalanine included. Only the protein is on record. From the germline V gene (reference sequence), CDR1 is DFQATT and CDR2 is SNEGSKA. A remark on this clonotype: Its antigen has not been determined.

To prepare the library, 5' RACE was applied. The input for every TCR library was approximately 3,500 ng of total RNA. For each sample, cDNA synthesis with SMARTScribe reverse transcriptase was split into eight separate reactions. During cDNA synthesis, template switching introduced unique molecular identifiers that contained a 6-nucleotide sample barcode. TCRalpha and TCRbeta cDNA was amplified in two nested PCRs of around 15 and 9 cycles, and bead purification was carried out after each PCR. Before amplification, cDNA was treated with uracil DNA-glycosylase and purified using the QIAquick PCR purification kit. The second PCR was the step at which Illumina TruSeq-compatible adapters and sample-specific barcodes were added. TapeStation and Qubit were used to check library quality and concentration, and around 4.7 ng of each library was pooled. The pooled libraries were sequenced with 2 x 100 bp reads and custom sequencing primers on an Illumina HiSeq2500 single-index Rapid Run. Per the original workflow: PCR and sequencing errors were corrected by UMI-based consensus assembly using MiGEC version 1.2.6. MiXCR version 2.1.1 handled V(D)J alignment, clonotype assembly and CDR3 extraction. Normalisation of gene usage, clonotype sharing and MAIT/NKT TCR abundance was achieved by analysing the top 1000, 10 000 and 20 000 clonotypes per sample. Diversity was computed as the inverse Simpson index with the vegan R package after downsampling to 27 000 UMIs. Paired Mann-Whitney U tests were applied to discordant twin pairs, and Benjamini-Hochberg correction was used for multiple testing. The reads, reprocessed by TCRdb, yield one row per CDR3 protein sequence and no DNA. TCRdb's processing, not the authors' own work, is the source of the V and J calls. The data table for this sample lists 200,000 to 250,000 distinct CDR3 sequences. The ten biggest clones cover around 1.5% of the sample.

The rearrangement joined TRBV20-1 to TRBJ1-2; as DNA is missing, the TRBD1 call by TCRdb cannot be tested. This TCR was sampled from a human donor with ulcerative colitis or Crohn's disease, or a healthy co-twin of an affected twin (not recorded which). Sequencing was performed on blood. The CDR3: CSAGGAGYGYTF.